This T cell receptor beta chain derives from a study of T cells in Graves' hyperthyroidism and ophthalmopathy (dated by TCRdb to about 2019). Describing the broader study: To identify TCR V-J signatures that set the groups apart, the researchers used a discovery cohort of more than 95 patients, made up of 40 to 45 with Graves' ophthalmopathy and about 59 with stable Graves' hyperthyroidism. Prospective prediction of ophthalmopathy was tested in an independent validation cohort consisting of 18 to 20 hyperthyroidism patients and around 16 patients who later progressed to ophthalmopathy. The roughly 94 discovery patients were randomly split 7:3 into training and test sets. The study also compared thyroid tissue and blood T-cell repertoires from about 6 Graves' hyperthyroidism patients. After sampling, hyperthyroidism patients received methimazole starting at 30 mg daily, and ophthalmopathy patients received high-dose intravenous methylprednisolone. According to the paper, TCR Vbeta CDR3 sequencing was carried out on 135 peripheral blood samples, which came from approximately 41 ophthalmopathy, fewer than 80 hyperthyroidism and roughly 17 progressor patients.

Broad study findings and their caveats: Sample size was not statistically predetermined, and blinding of investigators to group allocation was not performed. Ophthalmopathy was separated from stable hyperthyroidism by a 13 V-J signature model, with around 88% sensitivity and approximately 84% specificity obtained in cross-validation and 80%/75% obtained in testing. In validation, the model predicted progression to ophthalmopathy a median of approximately 6.6 months before onset, with roughly 70% sensitivity and about 75% specificity. Most expanded thyroid clonotypes (frequency above 0.001) were also found in blood, which suggests that blood repertoires may mirror thyroid immune responses.

Any patient with an uncontrolled infection, another autoimmune disease, pregnancy or lactation was excluded. Diagnoses relied on clinical symptoms, serum thyroxine and TRAb, thyroid ultrasound and orbital computed tomography. Trizol reagent was used to extract total RNA, and RNA quality was then checked on an Agilent 2100 Bioanalyzer. This clonotype came up many times. Its cognate antigen has yet to be identified. It has no much larger one-base neighbor in the sample; base qualities were not kept. TCR beta CDR3 regions were amplified from RNA transcripts. The first round of RT-PCR for the TCR CDR3 was performed with the HTBI primer set and the Qiagen OneStep RT-PCR kit. Libraries were constructed in a second round of multiplex PCR, after which size selection and purification were carried out. The libraries were sequenced on an Illumina HiSeq2000 using paired-end 100 bp reads. Per the source publication's procedure: Raw data were processed with SOAPnuke, discarding reads with adapters, uncalled bases, mean Phred below 15, or no exact constant-primer or identifier match. COPE v1.2.5 was used to merge high-quality paired reads, and clonotypes were defined as unique nucleotide sequences. MiTCR v1.1 was used to align clonotypes to the IMGT TRBV, TRBD and TRBJ reference segments. The analysis included only V-J combinations with a frequency above 0.0001, which together covered 99% to 99.2% of the repertoires. A TCS score was defined as the ratio between F50 (clonal expansion) and ExV (chaos), using BLOSUM62-based TCRdist between CDR3 peptides within each V-J. Welch's t-statistics and random forest reduced 500 to 550 V-J features to under 15, which were used in a naive Bayes classifier (R e1071). The similarity between thyroid and blood repertoires was quantified using the Morisita-Horn index. Starting from the raw public reads, TCRdb applied fastp trimming at Q25, assembled clones with MiXCR and retained in-frame beta chains. For every CDR3 protein sequence, its rows merge into one entry that carries the most common genes and DNA. For this entry, the V and J calls and clone size follow TCRdb and not the study's own pipeline. This sample is represented by around 660,000 distinct CDR3 sequences; 45% of them were singletons. The ten largest account for less than 8.5% of the sample.

The CDR3 contains 14 residues, cysteine and phenylalanine counted. CDR3 DNA only is kept here, 42 bases in frame from base 1. The germline V end is reduced by 4 bases and the J end by 4 bases; junction bases left unmatched: 7. Per the germline V gene, MNHEY is the CDR1 and SVGAGI is the CDR2. Specimen: peripheral blood or thyroid tissue (not recorded which). This chain joins TRBV6-5 to TRBJ2-7, and TRBD1 aligns with 7 junction nucleotides. The receptor was derived from an adult man with Graves' disease, either hyperthyroidism or ophthalmopathy (not recorded which). The CDR3 region reads CASSWTQGQYEQYF. The DNA sequence is TGTGCCAGCAGTTGGACACAGGGACAGTACGAGCAGTACTTC.